The sequence of this TCR beta chain was determined in a study of blood T cell repertoires in COVID-19. Sequencing used immunoSEQ multiplex PCR; TCRdb keeps in-frame clones, though not all of them. The sample records about 240,000 clones, around 82% being singletons. With V trimmed by 3 bases and J by 5 bases, 0 bases remained unmatched. This CDR3 is built from 13 residues. Germline V gene lookup returns CDR1 KGHSH and CDR2 LQKENI. V and J are TRBV18 and TRBJ2-4; 8 bases agree with TRBD1. The clonotype originates from a woman aged 65 to 85 with acute or convalescent COVID-19. The specimen was peripheral blood. CDR3 in DNA: TGTGCCAGCTCACCGGACAGGGAAAACATTCAGTACTTC. Residues: CASSPDRENIQYF.